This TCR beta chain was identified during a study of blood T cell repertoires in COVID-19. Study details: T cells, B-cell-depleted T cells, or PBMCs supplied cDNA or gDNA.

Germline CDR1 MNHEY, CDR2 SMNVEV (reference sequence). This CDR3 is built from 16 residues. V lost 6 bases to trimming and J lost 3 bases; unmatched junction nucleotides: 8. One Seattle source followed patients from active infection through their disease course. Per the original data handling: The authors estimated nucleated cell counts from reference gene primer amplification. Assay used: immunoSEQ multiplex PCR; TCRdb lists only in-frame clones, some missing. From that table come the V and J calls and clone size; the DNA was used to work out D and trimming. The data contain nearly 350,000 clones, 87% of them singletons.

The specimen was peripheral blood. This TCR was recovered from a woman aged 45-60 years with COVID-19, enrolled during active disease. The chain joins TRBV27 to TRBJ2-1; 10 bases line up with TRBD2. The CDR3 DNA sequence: TGTGCCAGCAGACTACAAATAGCGGGAGGCTACAATGAGCAGTTCTTC. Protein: CASRLQIAGGYNEQFF.